The clone carrying this T cell receptor (beta chain) has just one count. The sample belongs to a study of T cell changes during pregnancy in multiple sclerosis. The germline V gene encodes CDR1 SGHTS and CDR2 YDEGEE. V was clipped by 3 bases and J by 1 base; unmatched bases: 9. The CDR3 runs to 18 residues. Here immunoSEQ multiplex PCR was the method, and the copy in TCRdb shows in-frame clones only, minus some. This sample has over 65,000 clones, with under 95% found just once. This sample comprised peripheral blood, obtained in the second trimester of pregnancy. The V call is TRBV5-8, the J call TRBJ1-6; 8 bases map to TRBD1. The receptor comes from a female donor with multiple sclerosis, enrolled in a pregnancy study. CDR3: CASSSKDREESYNSPLHF. The CDR3 DNA sequence: TGTGCCAGCAGCTCCAAGGACAGGGAAGAGTCCTATAATTCACCCCTCCACTTT.